Included here is one T cell receptor beta chain sequence, with context. Its antigen is undetermined. The sample belongs to a study of CD8 T cells in ankylosing spondylitis. Study results and caveats: Earlier work had already found some motif variants in reactive arthritis synovial fluid and blood. Ankylosing spondylitis blood seemed to carry a telltale TCR beta motif made of eight or nine highly homologous variants. Relatively scarce in peripheral blood, disease-linked clones were CD8+.

A quantitative 5'-RACE method, one with molecular barcodes, was used to make TCR beta libraries. Via MiXCR, TCRdb re-called the 5' RACE reads, giving one row per CDR3 protein. The table includes approximately 180,000 distinct CDR3 sequences, about 18% detected once. The sequenced sample was blood, either unsorted or a sorted T cell fraction (not recorded which). This receptor was identified in a male donor under 30 with ankylosing spondylitis or in good health (not recorded which).

CDR3 residues: CSVEEVPTGELFF. For the CDR3, the DNA is TGCAGCGTTGAAGAGGTCCCCACCGGGGAGCTGTTTTTT. The chain links TRBV29-1 to TRBJ2-2; D not certain. Trimming took off 0 bases at V and 4 bases at J, with 6 bases between the two ends. Germline V gene data show CDR1 as SQVTM and CDR2 as ANQGSEA. The CDR3 consists of 13 residues.